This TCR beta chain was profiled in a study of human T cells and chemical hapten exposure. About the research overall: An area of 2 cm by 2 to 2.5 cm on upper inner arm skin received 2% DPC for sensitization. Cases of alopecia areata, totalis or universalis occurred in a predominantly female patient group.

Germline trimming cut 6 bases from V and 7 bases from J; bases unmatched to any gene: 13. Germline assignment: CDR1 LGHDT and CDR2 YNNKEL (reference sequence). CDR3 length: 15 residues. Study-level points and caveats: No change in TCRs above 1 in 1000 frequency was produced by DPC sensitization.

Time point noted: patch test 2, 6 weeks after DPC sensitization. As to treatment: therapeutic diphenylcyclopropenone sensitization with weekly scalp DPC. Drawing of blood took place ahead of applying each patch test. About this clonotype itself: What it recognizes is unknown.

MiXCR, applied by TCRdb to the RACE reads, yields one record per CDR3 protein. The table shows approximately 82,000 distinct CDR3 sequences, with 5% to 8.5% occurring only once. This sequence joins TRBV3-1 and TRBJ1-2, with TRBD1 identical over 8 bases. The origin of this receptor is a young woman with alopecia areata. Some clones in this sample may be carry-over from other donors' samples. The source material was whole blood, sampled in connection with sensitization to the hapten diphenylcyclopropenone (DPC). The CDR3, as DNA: TGTGCCAGCAGTCCCTCGGACAGGGCTGGTCTTGGCTACACCTTC. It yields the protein CASSPSDRAGLGYTF.